A single T cell receptor (beta chain) is shown here with its context. These data come from a study of blood T cell repertoires in COVID-19. Method: immunoSEQ multiplex PCR; TCRdb's copy keeps in-frame clones and lacks some. Seen here are 45,000 to 50,000 clones, 82% observed once, and the top ten hold roughly 7%. Per germline, CDR1 MNHNY and CDR2 SVGAGI (reference sequence). V lost 5 bases and J lost 2; bases outside the gene matches: 14. This CDR3 region has 17 residues. The source of this sequence is a man in his forties or fifties with acute or convalescent COVID-19. This rearrangement joins TRBV6-6 to TRBJ1-2, with TRBD1 matching over 7 bases. What was sequenced was peripheral blood. The CDR3 DNA reads as TGTGCCAGCAGTCGAATAAAGATCGGGACAGCAAACTATGGCTACACCTTC. Translation gives CASSRIKIGTANYGYTF.